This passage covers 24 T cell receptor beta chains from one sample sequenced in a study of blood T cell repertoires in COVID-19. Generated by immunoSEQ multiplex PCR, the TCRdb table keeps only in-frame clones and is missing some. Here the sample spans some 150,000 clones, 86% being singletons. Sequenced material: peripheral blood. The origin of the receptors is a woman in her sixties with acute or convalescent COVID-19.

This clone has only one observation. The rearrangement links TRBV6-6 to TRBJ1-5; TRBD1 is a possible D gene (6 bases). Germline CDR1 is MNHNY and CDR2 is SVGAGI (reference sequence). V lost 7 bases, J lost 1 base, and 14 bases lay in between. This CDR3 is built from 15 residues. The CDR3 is CASTGTQGSNQPQHF. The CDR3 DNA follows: TGTGCCAGCACGGGGACACAGGGAAGCAATCAGCCCCAGCATTTT.

The CDR3 sequence is CASSREGLTGNTIYF. For the CDR3, the DNA is TGTGCCAGTAGTAGAGAGGGGCTCACTGGAAACACCATATATTTT. This chain connects TRBV19 to TRBJ1-3; D may be TRBD1 (5 bases). Germline CDR1 and CDR2: LNHDA and SQIVND (reference sequence). There are 15 residues in the CDR3. V dropped 4 bases and J dropped 2 bases, with 12 bases sitting between them.

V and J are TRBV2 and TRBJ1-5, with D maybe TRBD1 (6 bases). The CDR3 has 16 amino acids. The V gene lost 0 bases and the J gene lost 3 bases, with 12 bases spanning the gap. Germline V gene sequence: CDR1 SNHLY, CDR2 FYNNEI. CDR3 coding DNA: TGTGCCAGCAGTGAAGCGCGGGCAGGGGTCAATCAGCCCCAGCATTTT. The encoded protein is CASSEARAGVNQPQHF.

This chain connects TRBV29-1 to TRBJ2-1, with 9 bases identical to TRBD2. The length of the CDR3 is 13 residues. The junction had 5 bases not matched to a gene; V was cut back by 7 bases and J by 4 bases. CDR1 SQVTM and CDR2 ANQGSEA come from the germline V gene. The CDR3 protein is CSASAGGYNEQFF. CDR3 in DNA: TGCAGCGCCTCTGCGGGGGGGTACAATGAGCAGTTCTTC.

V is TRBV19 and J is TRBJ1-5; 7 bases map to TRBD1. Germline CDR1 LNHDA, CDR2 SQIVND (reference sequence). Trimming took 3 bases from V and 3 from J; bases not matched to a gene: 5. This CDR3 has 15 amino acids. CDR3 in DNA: TGTGCCAGTAGTATCCCAGGGGGTTCCAATCAGCCCCAGCATTTT. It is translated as CASSIPGGSNQPQHF.

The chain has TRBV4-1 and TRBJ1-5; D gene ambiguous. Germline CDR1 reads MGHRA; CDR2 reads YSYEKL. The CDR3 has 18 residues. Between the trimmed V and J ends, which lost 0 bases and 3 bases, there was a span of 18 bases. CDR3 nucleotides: TGCGCCAGCAGCCAAGACATCCTCCACAGCATGCCCAATCAGCCCCAGCATTTT. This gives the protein CASSQDILHSMPNQPQHF.

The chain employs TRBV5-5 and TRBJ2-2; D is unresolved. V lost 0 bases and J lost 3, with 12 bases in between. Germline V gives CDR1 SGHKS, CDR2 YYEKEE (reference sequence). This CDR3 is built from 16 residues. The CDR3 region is CASSLAISVDTGELFF. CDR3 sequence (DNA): TGTGCCAGCAGCTTGGCGATATCAGTGGACACCGGGGAGCTGTTTTTT.

CDR3 protein: CASSLSGTSGPGGTDTQYF. The CDR3 region has the DNA TGCGCCAGCAGCCTTTCCGGGACTAGCGGGCCCGGGGGCACAGATACGCAGTATTTT. The J gene is TRBJ2-3, the V gene TRBV4-1; 12 bases match TRBD2. The length of the CDR3 is 19 residues. Germline-derived CDR1 and CDR2 are MGHRA and YSYEKL. J lost 1 base, V lost 4 bases, and 12 bases had no gene match.

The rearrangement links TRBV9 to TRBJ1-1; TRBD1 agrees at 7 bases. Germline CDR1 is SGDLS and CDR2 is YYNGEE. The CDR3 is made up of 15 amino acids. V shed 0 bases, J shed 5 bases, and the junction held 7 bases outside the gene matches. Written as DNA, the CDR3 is TGTGCCAGCAGCGTAGTGGTGGGGACAGCAACTGAAGCTTTCTTT. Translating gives CASSVVVGTATEAFF. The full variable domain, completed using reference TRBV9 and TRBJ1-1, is DSGVTQTPKHLITATGQRVTLRCSPRSGDLSVYWYQQSLDQGLQFLIQYYNGEERAKGNILERFSAQQFPDLHSELNLSSLELGDSALYFCASSVVVGTATEAFFGQGTRLTVV.

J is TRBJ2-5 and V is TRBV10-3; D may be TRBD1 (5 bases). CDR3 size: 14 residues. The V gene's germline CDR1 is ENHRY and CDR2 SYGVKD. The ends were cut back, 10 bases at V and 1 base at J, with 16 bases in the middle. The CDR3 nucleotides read TGTGCCAGCAAGGGGTCTTCCGTCCAAGAGACCCAGTACTTC. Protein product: CASKGSSVQETQYF.

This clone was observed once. The CDR3 loop is CATSERLPRGGGPYNEQFF. For the CDR3, the DNA is TGTGCCACCAGTGAGCGACTACCTAGAGGGGGTGGTCCCTACAATGAGCAGTTCTTC. This sequence joins TRBV24-1 and TRBJ2-1, with D possibly TRBD1 on 6 matching bases. Germline V CDR1 and CDR2: KGHDR, SFDVKD. Trimming took 4 bases from V and 2 from J, leaving 23 bases between them. The length of the CDR3 is 19 residues.

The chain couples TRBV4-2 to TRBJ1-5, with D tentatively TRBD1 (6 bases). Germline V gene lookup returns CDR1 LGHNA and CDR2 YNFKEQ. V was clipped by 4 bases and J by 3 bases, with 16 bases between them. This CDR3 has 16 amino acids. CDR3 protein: CASSRSGEGDNQPQHF. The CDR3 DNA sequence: TGTGCCAGCAGCCGCTCAGGGGAAGGGGACAATCAGCCCCAGCATTTT.

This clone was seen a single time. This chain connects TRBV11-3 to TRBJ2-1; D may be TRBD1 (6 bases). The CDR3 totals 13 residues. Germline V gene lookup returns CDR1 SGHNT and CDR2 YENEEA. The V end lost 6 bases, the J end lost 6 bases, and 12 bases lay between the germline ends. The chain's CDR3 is CASRVQGGNEQFF. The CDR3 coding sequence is TGTGCCAGCAGGGTACAGGGTGGCAATGAGCAGTTCTTC. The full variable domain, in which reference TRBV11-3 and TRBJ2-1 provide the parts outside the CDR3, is EAGVVQSPRYKIIEKKQPVAFWCNPISGHNTLYWYLQNLGQGPELLIRYENEEAVDDSQLPKDRFSAERLKGVDSTLKIQPAELGDSAVYLCASRVQGGNEQFFGPGTRLTVL.

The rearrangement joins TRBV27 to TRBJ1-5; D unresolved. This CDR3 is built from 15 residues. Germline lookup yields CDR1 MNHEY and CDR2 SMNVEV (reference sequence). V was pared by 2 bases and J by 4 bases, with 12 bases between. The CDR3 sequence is CASSLEGRENQPQHF. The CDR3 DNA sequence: TGTGCCAGCAGTTTAGAGGGAAGGGAGAATCAGCCCCAGCATTTT.

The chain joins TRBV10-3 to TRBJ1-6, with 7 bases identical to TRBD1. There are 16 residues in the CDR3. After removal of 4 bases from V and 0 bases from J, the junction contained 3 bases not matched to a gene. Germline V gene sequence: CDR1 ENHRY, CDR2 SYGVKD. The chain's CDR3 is CAISVQGTSYNSPLHF. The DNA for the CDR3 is TGTGCCATCAGTGTACAGGGGACCTCCTATAATTCACCCCTCCACTTT.

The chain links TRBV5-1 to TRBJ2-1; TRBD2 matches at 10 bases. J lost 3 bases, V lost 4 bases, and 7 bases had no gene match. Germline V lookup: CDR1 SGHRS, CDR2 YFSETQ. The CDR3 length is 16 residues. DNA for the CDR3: TGCGCCAGCAGCGTGGCTCCTAGCGGGGGCTACAATGAGCAGTTCTTC. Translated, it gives CASSVAPSGGYNEQFF.

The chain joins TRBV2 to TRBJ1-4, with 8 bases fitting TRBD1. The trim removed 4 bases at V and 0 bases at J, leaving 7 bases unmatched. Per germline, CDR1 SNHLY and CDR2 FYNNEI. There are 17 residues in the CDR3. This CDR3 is CASSAWGQAPTNEKLFF. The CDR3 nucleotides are TGTGCCAGCAGTGCGTGGGGACAGGCCCCAACTAATGAAAAACTGTTTTTT.

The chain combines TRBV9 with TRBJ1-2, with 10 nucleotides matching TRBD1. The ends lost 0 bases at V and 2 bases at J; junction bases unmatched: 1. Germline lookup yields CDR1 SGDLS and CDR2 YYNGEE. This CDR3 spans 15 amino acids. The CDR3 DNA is TGTGCCAGCAGCGTAGCGACAGGGGGCAACTATGGCTACACCTTC. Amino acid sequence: CASSVATGGNYGYTF. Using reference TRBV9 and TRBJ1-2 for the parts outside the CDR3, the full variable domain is DSGVTQTPKHLITATGQRVTLRCSPRSGDLSVYWYQQSLDQGLQFLIQYYNGEERAKGNILERFSAQQFPDLHSELNLSSLELGDSALYFCASSVATGGNYGYTFGSGTRLTVV.

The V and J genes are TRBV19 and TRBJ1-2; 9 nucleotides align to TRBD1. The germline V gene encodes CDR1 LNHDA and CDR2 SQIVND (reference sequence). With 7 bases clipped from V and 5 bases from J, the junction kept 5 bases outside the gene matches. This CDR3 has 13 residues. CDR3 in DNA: TGTGCCAGTAAGGACAGGGGTGGTTATGGCTACACCTTC. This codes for CASKDRGGYGYTF.

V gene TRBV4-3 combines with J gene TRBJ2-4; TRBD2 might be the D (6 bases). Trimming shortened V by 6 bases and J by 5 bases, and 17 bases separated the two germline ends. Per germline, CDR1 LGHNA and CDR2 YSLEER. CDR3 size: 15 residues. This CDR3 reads CASSTGTGPQNIQYF. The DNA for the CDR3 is TGCGCCAGCAGTACCGGGACTGGGCCCCAAAACATTCAGTACTTC.

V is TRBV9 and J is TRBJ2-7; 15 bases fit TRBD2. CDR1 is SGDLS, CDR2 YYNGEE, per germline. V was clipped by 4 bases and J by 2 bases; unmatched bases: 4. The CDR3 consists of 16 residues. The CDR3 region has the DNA TGTGCCAGCAGCCCCCGGACTAGCGGGGGGGCCTACGAGCAGTACTTC. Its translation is CASSPRTSGGAYEQYF.

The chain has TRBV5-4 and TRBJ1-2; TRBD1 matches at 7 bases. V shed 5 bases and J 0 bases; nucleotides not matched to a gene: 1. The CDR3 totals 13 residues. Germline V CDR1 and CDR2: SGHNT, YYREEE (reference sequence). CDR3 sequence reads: CASSQGANYGYTF. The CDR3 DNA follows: TGTGCCAGCAGTCAGGGGGCTAACTATGGCTACACCTTC.

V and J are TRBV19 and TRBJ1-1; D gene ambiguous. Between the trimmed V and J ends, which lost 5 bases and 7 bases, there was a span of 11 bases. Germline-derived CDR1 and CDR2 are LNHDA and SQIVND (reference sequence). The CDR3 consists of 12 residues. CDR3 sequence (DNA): TGTGCCAGTAGTCCTCGGGGTCGTGAAGCTTTCTTT. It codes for CASSPRGREAFF.

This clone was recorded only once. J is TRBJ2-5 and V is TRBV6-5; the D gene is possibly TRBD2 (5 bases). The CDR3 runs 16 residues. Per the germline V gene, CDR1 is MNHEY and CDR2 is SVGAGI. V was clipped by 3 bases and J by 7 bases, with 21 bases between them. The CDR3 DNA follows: TGTGCCAGCAGTTATTACGGAGGCAGGAGCCCACGGACCCAGTACTTC. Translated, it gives CASSYYGGRSPRTQYF.